This T cell receptor beta chain stems from a study of T-cell reconstitution after alpha-beta-depleted transplantation in children. Study outcomes and limitations: Expanded graft clones numbering several hundred reportedly gave rise to alpha-beta T cells about two months after transplant. By one year post-transplant, T-cell counts and diversity largely arose from T cells that were newly produced.

In this sample, this clonotype turned up many times. The antigen remains unidentified. Using unique molecular identifiers, the investigators prepared the TCRbeta library. TCRdb re-analysed the PCR reads in MiXCR, keeping a single row per CDR3 protein. Of hundreds of thousands of distinct CDR3 sequences in the sample, 13% are singletons; the top ten hold around 0.8%. V shed 7 bases and J shed 6 bases, with 16 bases lying between them. The CDR3 consists of 14 residues. Germline-derived CDR1 and CDR2 are ENHRY and SYGVKD. V is TRBV10-3 and J is TRBJ2-1; weak D call: TRBD2 (6 bases). Sequenced here: PBMCs, sampled before TCRalphabeta/CD19-depleted stem cell transplant. This receptor was taken from a girl aged 2 to 9 with congenital amegakaryocytic thrombocytopenia, due to receive a stem cell transplant. In DNA form, the CDR3 reads TGTGCCATCAACGGGGAATTCGGGGGCAATGAGCAGTTCTTC. Translation: CAINGEFGGNEQFF.